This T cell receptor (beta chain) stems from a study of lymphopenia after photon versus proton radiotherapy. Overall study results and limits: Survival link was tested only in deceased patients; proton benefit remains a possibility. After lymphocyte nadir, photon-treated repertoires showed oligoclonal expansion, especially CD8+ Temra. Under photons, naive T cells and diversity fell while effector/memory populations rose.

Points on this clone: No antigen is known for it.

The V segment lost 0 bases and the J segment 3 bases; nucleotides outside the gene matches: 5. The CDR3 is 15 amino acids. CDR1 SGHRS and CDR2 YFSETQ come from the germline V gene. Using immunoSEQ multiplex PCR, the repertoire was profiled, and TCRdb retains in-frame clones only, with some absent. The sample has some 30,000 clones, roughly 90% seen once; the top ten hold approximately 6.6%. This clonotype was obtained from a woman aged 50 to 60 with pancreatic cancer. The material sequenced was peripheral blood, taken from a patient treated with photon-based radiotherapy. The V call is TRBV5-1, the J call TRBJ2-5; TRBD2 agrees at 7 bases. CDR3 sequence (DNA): TGCGCCAGCAGCTTGGCCGGGGGGTCAGAAGAGACCCAGTACTTC. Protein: CASSLAGGSEETQYF. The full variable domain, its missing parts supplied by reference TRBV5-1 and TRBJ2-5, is KAGVTQTPRYLIKTRGQQVTLSCSPISGHRSVSWYQQTPGQGLQFLFEYFSETQRNKGNFPGRFSGRQFSNSRSEMNVSTLELGDSALYLCASSLAGGSEETQYFGPGTRLLVL.